These T cell receptor beta chains were read from a single sample in a study of human T cells and chemical hapten exposure. TCRdb fed the RACE reads into MiXCR, producing one record per CDR3 protein. The repertoire holds over 55,000 distinct CDR3 sequences, with approximately 10% as singletons. The material was whole blood, obtained in connection with sensitization to the hapten diphenylcyclopropenone (DPC). The receptors come from a woman in her forties or fifties with alopecia areata. Some clones in this sample may be carry-over from other donors' samples. CDR3s include the opening cysteine and the closing phenylalanine or tryptophan. The D gene is left open where the match is weak. The size entry is marked missing in some rows and otherwise reads once, few, many or a size class.

j_gene: TRBJ2-1; abundance: .; v_gene: TRBV11-3; d_gene: .; CDR3aa: CASSLENSYNEQFF; CDR3nt: TGTGCCAGCAGCTTAGAAAACTCCTACAATGAGCAGTTCTTC
j_gene: TRBJ2-2; abundance: many; v_gene: TRBV18; d_gene: .; CDR3aa: CASSPLDYNGGELFF; CDR3nt: TGTGCCAGCTCACCTCTAGACTATAACGGCGGGGAGCTGTTTTTT
j_gene: TRBJ2-6; abundance: many; v_gene: TRBV11-2; d_gene: .; CDR3aa: CASSPQVGAGGANVLTF; CDR3nt: TGTGCCAGCAGCCCCCAAGTGGGGGCTGGAGGGGCCAACGTCCTGACTTTC
j_gene: TRBJ1-4; abundance: many; v_gene: TRBV5-1; d_gene: .; CDR3aa: CASSLGVVEEKLFF; CDR3nt: TGCGCCAGCAGCCTGGGGGTGGTGGAGGAAAAACTGTTTTTT
j_gene: TRBJ2-2; abundance: few; v_gene: TRBV15; d_gene: .; CDR3aa: CATLQKPNTGELFF; CDR3nt: TGTGCCACCCTTCAGAAACCGAACACCGGGGAGCTGTTTTTT
j_gene: TRBJ2-7; abundance: .; v_gene: TRBV10-1; d_gene: .; CDR3aa: CASSSGGLTYEQYF; CDR3nt: TGCGCCAGCAGCTCAGGCGGTCTTACCTACGAGCAGTACTTC
j_gene: TRBJ2-7; abundance: few; v_gene: TRBV5-1; d_gene: TRBD2; CDR3aa: CASSLTSGTSGEQYF; CDR3nt: TGCGCCAGCAGCCTAACCTCCGGGACTAGCGGCGAGCAGTACTTC
j_gene: TRBJ1-1; abundance: .; v_gene: TRBV28; d_gene: .; CDR3aa: CASIPRVGEAFF; CDR3nt: TGTGCCAGCATCCCCCGGGTGGGTGAAGCTTTCTTT
j_gene: TRBJ2-7; abundance: .; v_gene: TRBV14; d_gene: .; CDR3aa: CASSQDSVRYYEQYF; CDR3nt: TGTGCCAGCAGCCAAGATTCGGTCCGATACTACGAGCAGTACTTC
j_gene: TRBJ1-5; abundance: many; v_gene: TRBV12-3/TRBV12-4; d_gene: .; CDR3aa: CASTGFDGQPQHF; CDR3nt: TGTGCCAGCACGGGATTCGATGGTCAGCCCCAGCATTTT
j_gene: TRBJ1-1; abundance: .; v_gene: TRBV29-1; d_gene: .; CDR3aa: CSATERMNTEAFF; CDR3nt: TGCAGCGCGACGGAGCGCATGAACACTGAAGCTTTCTTT
j_gene: TRBJ2-2; abundance: few; v_gene: TRBV12-3/TRBV12-4; d_gene: .; CDR3aa: CASTLRAQNTGELFF; CDR3nt: TGTGCCAGCACTCTTCGGGCCCAGAACACCGGGGAGCTGTTTTTT
j_gene: TRBJ2-1; abundance: many; v_gene: TRBV5-4; d_gene: .; CDR3aa: CASSLRETYNEQFF; CDR3nt: TGTGCCAGCAGCTTGCGGGAAACCTACAATGAGCAGTTCTTC
j_gene: TRBJ2-7; abundance: few; v_gene: TRBV28; d_gene: .; CDR3aa: CASSIRDLPHEQYF; CDR3nt: TGTGCCAGCAGTATCCGGGATCTCCCCCACGAGCAGTACTTC
j_gene: TRBJ1-5; abundance: few; v_gene: TRBV12-3/TRBV12-4; d_gene: .; CDR3aa: CASSFQADRNQPQHF; CDR3nt: TGTGCCAGCAGTTTTCAGGCGGACCGCAATCAGCCCCAGCATTTT
j_gene: TRBJ2-1; abundance: few; v_gene: TRBV6-4; d_gene: .; CDR3aa: CASSDSSRGGHNEQFF; CDR3nt: TGTGCCAGCAGTGACTCGAGTCGCGGCGGACACAATGAGCAGTTCTTC
j_gene: TRBJ2-1; abundance: .; v_gene: TRBV18; d_gene: TRBD1; CDR3aa: CASSPTIRQGAIDEQFF; CDR3nt: TGTGCCAGCTCACCAACCATAAGACAGGGGGCTATAGATGAGCAGTTCTTC
j_gene: TRBJ2-1; abundance: many; v_gene: TRBV29-1; d_gene: TRBD2; CDR3aa: CSVAGGPYNEQFF; CDR3nt: TGCAGCGTAGCGGGGGGGCCCTACAATGAGCAGTTCTTC
j_gene: TRBJ2-3; abundance: .; v_gene: TRBV28; d_gene: .; CDR3aa: CASSLWGGETDTQYF; CDR3nt: TGTGCCAGCAGTTTGTGGGGGGGCGAGACAGATACGCAGTATTTT
j_gene: TRBJ2-4; abundance: few; v_gene: TRBV7-2; d_gene: .; CDR3aa: CASSRLAGSKNIQYF; CDR3nt: TGTGCCAGCAGCCGTTTGGCCGGATCAAAAAACATTCAGTACTTC
j_gene: TRBJ1-1; abundance: .; v_gene: TRBV14; d_gene: .; CDR3aa: CASSQISRRGTEAFF; CDR3nt: TGTGCCAGCAGCCAAATTTCGCGTCGAGGCACTGAAGCTTTCTTT
j_gene: TRBJ1-2; abundance: many; v_gene: TRBV28; d_gene: .; CDR3aa: CASSPSGGKRLYGYTF; CDR3nt: TGTGCCAGCAGTCCAAGTGGGGGGAAAAGACTCTATGGCTACACCTTC
j_gene: TRBJ2-5; abundance: few; v_gene: TRBV27; d_gene: .; CDR3aa: CASSSTDDQETQYF; CDR3nt: TGTGCCAGCAGTTCTACAGATGACCAAGAGACCCAGTACTTC
j_gene: TRBJ2-5; abundance: many; v_gene: TRBV14; d_gene: .; CDR3aa: CASSRGTTMGETQYF; CDR3nt: TGTGCCAGCAGCCGGGGGACCACCATGGGTGAGACCCAGTACTTC
j_gene: TRBJ1-4; abundance: .; v_gene: TRBV6-5; d_gene: .; CDR3aa: CASSYIQGPGGKLFF; CDR3nt: TGTGCCAGCAGTTACATACAGGGCCCCGGCGGAAAACTGTTTTTT
j_gene: TRBJ1-1; abundance: .; v_gene: TRBV10-1; d_gene: .; CDR3aa: CASSEVAVNTEAFF; CDR3nt: TGCGCCAGCAGTGAAGTAGCGGTGAACACTGAAGCTTTCTTT
j_gene: TRBJ2-4; abundance: few; v_gene: TRBV10-1; d_gene: .; CDR3aa: CASGEAKNIQYF; CDR3nt: TGCGCCAGCGGGGAAGCCAAAAACATTCAGTACTTC
j_gene: TRBJ2-7; abundance: .; v_gene: TRBV14; d_gene: TRBD2; CDR3aa: CASSGRAAGEQYF; CDR3nt: TGTGCCAGCAGCGGGAGGGCGGCTGGCGAGCAGTACTTC
j_gene: TRBJ1-1; abundance: many; v_gene: TRBV20-1; d_gene: .; CDR3aa: CSVESGGYYTEAFF; CDR3nt: TGCAGTGTCGAAAGCGGGGGGTACTACACTGAAGCTTTCTTT
j_gene: TRBJ2-5; abundance: many; v_gene: TRBV7-2; d_gene: TRBD2; CDR3aa: CASSIGLASRETQYF; CDR3nt: TGTGCCAGCAGCATCGGACTAGCCAGCAGGGAGACCCAGTACTTC
j_gene: TRBJ1-5; abundance: many; v_gene: TRBV12-3/TRBV12-4; d_gene: TRBD1; CDR3aa: CASSRTGGGQPQHF; CDR3nt: TGTGCCAGCAGTCGGACAGGAGGCGGTCAGCCCCAGCATTTT
j_gene: TRBJ2-3; abundance: many; v_gene: TRBV6-5; d_gene: .; CDR3aa: CASSRDSTDTQYF; CDR3nt: TGTGCCAGCAGTCGGGACAGCACAGATACGCAGTATTTT
j_gene: TRBJ1-4; abundance: many; v_gene: TRBV12-3/TRBV12-4; d_gene: .; CDR3aa: CASSLGLYEKLFF; CDR3nt: TGTGCCAGCAGTTTGGGCCTTTATGAAAAACTGTTTTTT
j_gene: TRBJ1-6; abundance: many; v_gene: TRBV7-2; d_gene: TRBD1; CDR3aa: CASREDRVSPLHF; CDR3nt: TGTGCCAGCAGGGAAGACAGGGTTTCACCCCTCCACTTT
j_gene: TRBJ2-7; abundance: .; v_gene: TRBV12-3/TRBV12-4; d_gene: .; CDR3aa: CASRHRDTSYEQYF; CDR3nt: TGTGCCAGCAGACACCGGGACACCTCCTACGAGCAGTACTTC
j_gene: TRBJ2-5; abundance: few; v_gene: TRBV7-2; d_gene: TRBD2; CDR3aa: CASSPGLAGRETQYF; CDR3nt: TGTGCCAGCAGCCCGGGACTAGCGGGGCGAGAGACCCAGTACTTC
j_gene: TRBJ1-6; abundance: many; v_gene: TRBV28; d_gene: .; CDR3aa: CASTKQGLNNSPLHF; CDR3nt: TGTGCCAGCACCAAACAGGGTTTGAATAATTCACCCCTCCACTTT
j_gene: TRBJ2-3; abundance: many; v_gene: TRBV20-1; d_gene: TRBD1; CDR3aa: CSARVGRGPGTQYF; CDR3nt: TGCAGTGCTAGAGTGGGCAGGGGGCCGGGTACGCAGTATTTT
j_gene: TRBJ1-2; abundance: .; v_gene: TRBV2; d_gene: TRBD1; CDR3aa: CASIFHGTAYGYTF; CDR3nt: TGTGCCAGCATTTTTCACGGGACAGCCTATGGCTACACCTTC
j_gene: TRBJ2-3; abundance: .; v_gene: TRBV29-1; d_gene: .; CDR3aa: CSVTNRVPSTDTQYF; CDR3nt: TGCAGCGTTACCAACCGGGTTCCCAGCACAGATACGCAGTATTTT
j_gene: TRBJ2-5; abundance: few; v_gene: TRBV20-1; d_gene: .; CDR3aa: CSAGQGRSRETQYF; CDR3nt: TGCAGTGCCGGCCAGGGCCGCAGCCGAGAGACCCAGTACTTC
j_gene: TRBJ1-1; abundance: .; v_gene: TRBV12-3/TRBV12-4; d_gene: .; CDR3aa: CASSFLQASTEAFF; CDR3nt: TGTGCCAGCAGTTTCCTACAGGCGTCCACTGAAGCTTTCTTT
j_gene: TRBJ1-1; abundance: many; v_gene: TRBV11-2; d_gene: .; CDR3aa: CASSEDRGTEAFF; CDR3nt: TGTGCCAGCAGCGAGGACCGGGGCACCGAAGCTTTCTTT
j_gene: TRBJ1-6; abundance: few; v_gene: TRBV3-1; d_gene: .; CDR3aa: CASSHATGNSPLHF; CDR3nt: TGTGCCAGCAGCCACGCTACGGGAAATTCACCCCTCCACTTT
j_gene: TRBJ1-1; abundance: .; v_gene: TRBV6-5; d_gene: .; CDR3aa: CASSYQVNTEAFF; CDR3nt: TGTGCCAGCAGTTACCAAGTGAACACTGAAGCTTTCTTT
j_gene: TRBJ2-5; abundance: few; v_gene: TRBV7-2; d_gene: .; CDR3aa: CASSLAGREETQYF; CDR3nt: TGTGCCAGCAGCTTAGCGGGCAGGGAAGAGACCCAGTACTTC
j_gene: TRBJ1-2; abundance: .; v_gene: TRBV20-1; d_gene: .; CDR3aa: CSAKNYGYTF; CDR3nt: TGCAGTGCGAAAAACTATGGCTACACCTTC
j_gene: TRBJ2-5; abundance: .; v_gene: TRBV23-1; d_gene: .; CDR3aa: CASSPEGYPETQYF; CDR3nt: TGCGCCAGCAGCCCCGAAGGTTACCCGGAGACCCAGTACTTC
j_gene: TRBJ2-1; abundance: many; v_gene: TRBV5-5; d_gene: .; CDR3aa: CASSLVVGRATNEQFF; CDR3nt: TGTGCCAGCAGCTTGGTGGTGGGTAGAGCGACAAATGAGCAGTTCTTC
j_gene: TRBJ2-7; abundance: few; v_gene: TRBV7-2; d_gene: .; CDR3aa: CASREQGFSYEQYF; CDR3nt: TGTGCCAGCCGCGAACAGGGTTTCTCCTACGAGCAGTACTTC